This TCR beta chain originates from a study of OX40 agonist ivuxolimab in advanced cancers. The data were produced by immunoSEQ multiplex PCR, yet TCRdb's version contains in-frame clones alone and is incomplete. Of 45,000 to 75,000 clones listed, 82% are singletons. J was trimmed by 2 bases and V by 6 bases; bases with no gene match: 5. The germline V gene encodes CDR1 MNHEY and CDR2 SVGAGI. This CDR3 region has 15 residues. This sequence joins TRBV6-5 and TRBJ2-5; 11 nucleotides match TRBD2. This TCR was sampled from an adult with an advanced solid tumor such as melanoma, head and neck, liver or kidney cancer. The input for sequencing was CD4+ or CD8+ T cells sorted from blood, taken in a trial of the OX40 agonist ivuxolimab. Written as DNA, the CDR3 is TGTGCCAGCAGACATTCTAGCGGGAGGCAAGAGACCCAGTACTTC. Residues: CASRHSSGRQETQYF.